The next 32 T cell receptor beta chains were all read from a single sample in a study of shared clonotypes between healthy human individuals. Naive CD8 isolation took CD45RO-negative cells positively selected for CCR7 and excluded terminally differentiated effector memory CD45RA+ cells. Assay used: immunoSEQ multiplex PCR; TCRdb lists only in-frame clones, some missing. The table includes about 2 million clones, 85% to 95% detected once. Sample: naive CD8+ T cells sorted from blood. The receptors shown here come from a man aged 18 to 29 in good health.

V and J are TRBV5-4 and TRBJ1-6; D call uncertain. The germline CDR1 and CDR2 sequences are SGHNT and YYREEE (reference sequence). V shed 4 bases and J shed 3 bases, with 14 bases lying between them. The CDR3 is 16 residues long. The CDR3 loop is CASSPTVLDYNSPLHF. CDR3 sequence (DNA): TGTGCCAGCAGCCCGACCGTGCTAGACTATAATTCACCCCTCCACTTT.

V gene TRBV7-9 combines with J gene TRBJ2-1; D gene ambiguous. Germline V gene lookup returns CDR1 SEHNR and CDR2 FQNEAQ (reference sequence). V lost 2 bases, J lost 4 bases, and 15 bases lay in between. The CDR3 runs 16 residues. CDR3 sequence reads: CASSLNPRPRYNEQFF. CDR3 in DNA: TGTGCCAGCAGCTTAAATCCCCGTCCTAGGTACAATGAGCAGTTCTTC.

The chain recombines TRBV21-1 with TRBJ2-7; the table's D call of TRBD1 was not tested on the DNA. TRBV21-1 is a documented pseudogene. This CDR3 is built from 16 residues. Here the CDR3 reads CASSKVSGTGVYEQYF. The CDR3, as DNA: TGTGCCAGCAGCAAAGTCTCTGGGACAGGGGTCTACGAGCAGTACTTC.

This chain joins TRBV4-3 and TRBJ2-7, with D perhaps given as TRBD1 or TRBD2 (5 bases each). Trimming cost V 2 bases and J 0 bases, with 11 bases left between them. The CDR3 is made up of 15 amino acids. Germline CDR1 is LGHNA and CDR2 is YSLEER. DNA for the CDR3: TGCGCCAGCAGCCAAATTTCAGGGAGCTCCTACGAGCAGTACTTC. It translates to CASSQISGSSYEQYF.

The CDR3 bases are TGTGCCAGCAGCAAAGTGGGCGACCATACGCAGTATTTT. Residues: CASSKVGDHTQYF. V usage is TRBV21-1 and J usage is TRBJ2-3; TRBD1 is taken as the D call from the table, unchecked against the DNA. TRBV21-1 is a known pseudogene. The CDR3 sequence is 13 residues long.

The CDR3 region has the DNA TGTGCCAGCAGTTTAAGGGGCAGCCTTTCACCCCTCCACTTT. Its protein product is CASSLRGSLSPLHF. J is TRBJ1-6 and V is TRBV28; the D gene is possibly TRBD1 (5 bases). The CDR3 extends over 14 amino acids. In germline, CDR1 is MDHEN, CDR2 SYDVKM. The V and J ends lost 2 bases and 9 bases respectively, with 11 bases between them.

The chain links TRBV9 to TRBJ2-7; 7 nucleotides line up with TRBD1. Trimming took 0 bases from V and 3 from J; bases not matched to a gene: 15. The V gene's germline CDR1 is SGDLS and CDR2 YYNGEE. The CDR3 totals 18 residues. As DNA, the CDR3 is TGTGCCAGCAGCGTAGAGGGACATAGGGACAGATTTCGCTACGAGCAGTACTTC. As protein: CASSVEGHRDRFRYEQYF. Filled out from reference TRBV9 and TRBJ2-7, the complete variable domain reads DSGVTQTPKHLITATGQRVTLRCSPRSGDLSVYWYQQSLDQGLQFLIQYYNGEERAKGNILERFSAQQFPDLHSELNLSSLELGDSALYFCASSVEGHRDRFRYEQYFGPGTRLTVT.

The rearrangement joins TRBV5-1 to TRBJ2-1; 11 nucleotides line up with TRBD2. The CDR3 loop spans 16 amino acids. Germline trimming cut 1 base from V and 4 bases from J; bases unmatched to any gene: 4. Germline CDR1 and CDR2: SGHRS and YFSETQ. CDR3 nucleotide sequence: TGCGCCAGCAGCTTGTCAACTAGCGGGAGATACAATGAGCAGTTCTTC. Translated, it gives CASSLSTSGRYNEQFF.

This chain links TRBV5-1 with TRBJ2-3; D gene unclear. The CDR3 covers 14 residues. Germline loops: CDR1 SGHRS, CDR2 YFSETQ. The germline V and J ends were trimmed by 1 base and 4 bases, with 10 bases remaining between them. The CDR3 nucleotides read TGCGCCAGCAGCTTGAAGGCTGGGCCAGATACGCAGTATTTT. Translation: CASSLKAGPDTQYF. The whole variable domain, remainder taken from reference TRBV5-1 and TRBJ2-3, is KAGVTQTPRYLIKTRGQQVTLSCSPISGHRSVSWYQQTPGQGLQFLFEYFSETQRNKGNFPGRFSGRQFSNSRSEMNVSTLELGDSALYLCASSLKAGPDTQYFGPGTRLTVL.

The table lists this clone with a few counts. This chain joins TRBV7-6 and TRBJ1-2, with 7 bases lining up with TRBD1. The CDR3 consists of 18 residues. Trimming cost V 4 bases and J 3 bases; bases outside gene matches: 17. The germline V gene has CDR1 SGHVS and CDR2 FNYEAQ. The CDR3: CASSSHRGIYLGDYGYTF. The CDR3, as DNA: TGTGCCAGCAGCTCACACAGGGGAATCTACCTAGGTGACTATGGCTACACCTTC.

The chain is built from TRBV6-5 and TRBJ2-7, with D possibly TRBD1 on 6 matching bases. The germline V and J ends were trimmed by 2 bases and 3 bases, with 8 bases remaining between them. The CDR3 is 13 residues long. Germline V lookup: CDR1 MNHEY, CDR2 SVGAGI. In nucleotides, the CDR3 is TGTGCCAGCAGTTACGACAGGTACTACGAGCAGTACTTC. This codes for CASSYDRYYEQYF.

As to this clone: Other DNA sequences in the sample encode the same CDR3. This sequence joins TRBV9 and TRBJ1-2; D gene ambiguous. V gave up 0 bases and J gave up 0 bases, with 9 bases separating them. Germline V gene sequence: CDR1 SGDLS, CDR2 YYNGEE. The CDR3 covers 15 residues. CDR3 region: CASSVVAGSNYGYTF. For the CDR3, the DNA is TGTGCCAGCAGCGTAGTTGCAGGATCTAACTATGGCTACACCTTC.

The J gene is TRBJ2-2, the V gene TRBV6-6, with unresolved D. The germline V gene has CDR1 MNHNY and CDR2 SVGAGI (reference sequence). V lost 3 bases, J lost 4 bases, and 12 bases lay in between. This CDR3 is 15 amino acids long. As DNA, the CDR3 is TGTGCCAGCAGTTATCTTTACTCTAGCACCGGGGAGCTGTTTTTT. This gives the protein CASSYLYSSTGELFF.

The chain couples TRBV7-6 to TRBJ1-1; unclear D gene. The CDR3 sequence is 13 residues long. The germline V gene encodes CDR1 SGHVS and CDR2 FNYEAQ. Trimming stripped 4 bases from V and 1 base from J, with 7 bases between. CDR3 protein: CASSSTRNTEAFF. In DNA form, the CDR3 reads TGTGCCAGCAGCTCGACAAGGAACACTGAAGCTTTCTTT.

The chain uses TRBV5-1 and TRBJ1-5; tentative D call: TRBD1 (5 bases). Between the trimmed V and J ends, which lost 0 bases and 1 base, there was a span of 8 bases. Germline loops: CDR1 SGHRS, CDR2 YFSETQ. This CDR3 comprises 15 residues. The CDR3, as DNA: TGCGCCAGCAGCTTGGTGCCAGGGAGCAATCAGCCCCAGCATTTT. It specifies CASSLVPGSNQPQHF.

V gene TRBV4-1 combines with J gene TRBJ2-2, with D unresolved. Trimming shortened V by 6 bases and J by 5 bases, and 13 bases separated the two germline ends. The CDR3 length is 14 residues. CDR1 is MGHRA and CDR2 is YSYEKL in the germline V gene. CDR3 in amino acids: CASRRTELTGELFF. DNA for the CDR3: TGCGCCAGCAGGAGGACCGAGCTAACCGGGGAGCTGTTTTTT.

The chain combines TRBV6-5 with TRBJ2-5, with D perhaps TRBD1 or TRBD2 (5 bases each). Trimming removed 5 bases at V and 2 bases at J, with 15 bases between. Germline CDR1 is MNHEY and CDR2 is SVGAGI. This CDR3 is built from 15 residues. CDR3 protein: CASSLSPGPQETQYF. The CDR3 bases are TGTGCCAGCAGTCTGTCCCCGGGGCCTCAAGAGACCCAGTACTTC.

The chain couples TRBV27 to TRBJ2-7; TRBD2 matches at 9 bases. The CDR3 contains 17 residues. The V and J ends lost 4 bases and 3 bases, in that order; junction bases with no gene match: 13. Germline lookup yields CDR1 MNHEY and CDR2 SMNVEV (reference sequence). CDR3 in amino acids: CASSSLHPERGVYEQYF. The CDR3 nucleotides read TGTGCCAGCAGTTCCCTACACCCCGAGCGGGGGGTCTACGAGCAGTACTTC.

With regard to this clone: The sample holds other DNA sequences that translate to the same CDR3. The V call is TRBV5-6, the J call TRBJ2-7; TRBD1 matches at 7 bases. The CDR3 totals 13 residues. Looked up from germline, CDR1 is SGHDT and CDR2 is YYEEEE. With V trimmed by 2 bases and J by 3 bases, 2 bases remained unmatched. The chain's CDR3 is CASSFRDSYEQYF. In nucleotides, the CDR3 is TGTGCCAGCAGCTTCCGGGACAGCTACGAGCAGTACTTC.

Details on this clone: Other DNA sequences in the sample encode the same CDR3. The chain employs TRBV7-9 and TRBJ2-5; 8 bases line up with TRBD2. V lost 3 bases to trimming and J lost 3 bases; unmatched junction nucleotides: 0. CDR1 and CDR2 from the germline V gene are SEHNR and FQNEAQ (reference sequence). The CDR3 length is 13 residues. The chain's CDR3 is CASSFSGEETQYF. CDR3 sequence (DNA): TGTGCCAGCAGCTTTAGCGGGGAAGAGACCCAGTACTTC.

The chain recombines TRBV2 with TRBJ1-2; a possible D gene is TRBD1 (6 bases). The germline V gene encodes CDR1 SNHLY and CDR2 FYNNEI. This CDR3 is 12 amino acids long. V dropped 7 bases and J dropped 4 bases, with 10 bases sitting between them. CDR3 coding DNA: TGTGCCAGCAAGCGGGGGCCCTATGGCTACACCTTC. Translating gives CASKRGPYGYTF.

This chain links TRBV6-5 with TRBJ2-5, with D hard to call. The CDR3 spans 13 residues. Trimming stripped 0 bases from V and 7 bases from J, with 9 bases between. Per the germline V gene, CDR1 is MNHEY and CDR2 is SVGAGI. CDR3 sequence: CASSYSDPGTQYF. CDR3 sequence (DNA): TGTGCCAGCAGTTACTCGGACCCGGGGACCCAGTACTTC.

This chain links TRBV10-3 with TRBJ1-1, with unresolved D. The V gene's germline CDR1 is ENHRY and CDR2 SYGVKD. CDR3 length: 14 residues. V lost 10 bases to trimming and J lost 3 bases, with 18 bases between them. The CDR3 is CATFPGPGDTEAFF. The CDR3 nucleotides read TGTGCCACTTTTCCCGGACCTGGGGACACTGAAGCTTTCTTT.

The V and J genes are TRBV11-1 and TRBJ2-5; unclear D gene. Looked up from germline, CDR1 is SGHAT and CDR2 is FQDESV (reference sequence). V was shortened by 5 bases and J by 7 bases, with 8 bases between the two germline ends. The CDR3 is 11 residues long. The CDR3 DNA follows: TGTGCCAGCAGCCCCCGCGTGACCCAGTACTTC. This gives the protein CASSPRVTQYF.

Here the CDR3 DNA reads TGCGCCAGCAGCAAGACAGGGTGGGGAGCTTTCTTT. Its protein is CASSKTGWGAFF. The chain carries TRBV5-1 and TRBJ1-1; TRBD1 matches at 7 bases. V lost 4 bases, J lost 10 bases, and 7 bases stayed unmatched. CDR3 length equals 12 residues. Germline V lookup: CDR1 SGHRS, CDR2 YFSETQ.

On this clone: This sequence may be a read error, since a much larger clone differs from it by one base. The chain links TRBV7-2 to TRBJ2-3; D is uncertain. The CDR3 loop spans 11 amino acids. CDR1 and CDR2 (germline): SGHTA, FQGNSA. Deletions cut 2 bases from V and 3 bases from J, with 0 bases between. The CDR3 coding sequence is TGTGCCAGCAGCTTAACAGATACGCAGTATTTT. Translated, it gives CASSLTDTQYF.

J is TRBJ2-1 and V is TRBV7-2; 13 bases align to TRBD2. The CDR3 totals 16 residues. In germline, CDR1 is SGHTA, CDR2 FQGNSA. Trimming removed 5 bases from V and 7 bases from J; junction bases left unmatched: 8. The DNA of the CDR3 is TGTGCCAGCAGCCCTTCGACTAGCGGGAGGAAAAATGAGCAGTTCTTC. Residues: CASSPSTSGRKNEQFF.

This sequence joins TRBV10-2 and TRBJ2-7, with 7 bases matching TRBD2. This CDR3 is built from 12 residues. V shed 5 bases, J shed 6 bases, and the junction held 4 bases outside the gene matches. The germline gives CDR1 WSHSY, CDR2 SAAADI. This chain's CDR3 is CASSLSGTEQYF. The CDR3 coding sequence is TGCGCCAGCAGTTTAAGCGGGACCGAGCAGTACTTC.

The chain joins TRBV27 to TRBJ1-5; D is unclear. The germline gives CDR1 MNHEY, CDR2 SMNVEV (reference sequence). The length of the CDR3 is 15 residues. Trimming cost V 2 bases and J 4 bases, with 12 bases left between them. Here the CDR3 reads CASSLGVGTNQPQHF. CDR3 DNA sequence: TGTGCCAGCAGTTTAGGGGTAGGTACTAATCAGCCCCAGCATTTT.

This chain joins TRBV7-6 and TRBJ2-7, with D perhaps being TRBD1 or TRBD2 (5 bases each). Germline lookup yields CDR1 SGHVS and CDR2 FNYEAQ. The CDR3 is made up of 13 amino acids. Trimming shortened V by 5 bases and J by 3 bases, and 11 bases separated the two germline ends. The CDR3 DNA reads TGTGCCAGCAGCGAGGGACCGTACTACGAGCAGTACTTC. This sequence encodes CASSEGPYYEQYF.

The chain combines TRBV19 with TRBJ2-1; tentative D call: TRBD1 (5 bases). Deletions cut 3 bases from V and 6 bases from J, with 15 bases between. CDR1 is LNHDA and CDR2 is SQIVND in the germline V gene (reference sequence). The CDR3 is made up of 15 amino acids. The CDR3 is CASSIVPQGTNEQFF. CDR3 bases: TGTGCCAGTAGTATCGTACCCCAGGGCACCAATGAGCAGTTCTTC.

The chain links TRBV19 to TRBJ2-1, with D possibly matching TRBD2 (5 bases). Germline assignment: CDR1 LNHDA and CDR2 SQIVND (reference sequence). Between the trimmed V and J ends, which lost 5 bases and 7 bases, there was a span of 15 bases. The CDR3 sequence is 14 residues long. CDR3 in amino acids: CASSFGLARNEQFF. DNA of the CDR3: TGTGCCAGTAGTTTTGGACTGGCAAGGAATGAGCAGTTCTTC.